This TCR beta chain was sequenced for a study of T cell changes during pregnancy in multiple sclerosis. The CDR3 loop spans 15 amino acids. With V trimmed by 7 bases and J by 0 bases, 6 bases remained unmatched. Germline CDR1 MNHEY, CDR2 SVGAGI. The data were produced by immunoSEQ multiplex PCR, yet TCRdb's version contains in-frame clones alone and is incomplete. This table holds some 37,000 clones, more than 70% found once. The chain employs TRBV6-5 and TRBJ2-3, with 8 bases that match TRBD2. The receptor comes from a female donor with multiple sclerosis, enrolled in a pregnancy study. This specimen was CD4+ T cells from peripheral blood mononuclear cells, taken in the first trimester of pregnancy. Written as DNA, the CDR3 is TGTGCCAGCAAAACGCGGGGGGCTAGCACAGATACGCAGTATTTT. Protein product: CASKTRGASTDTQYF.